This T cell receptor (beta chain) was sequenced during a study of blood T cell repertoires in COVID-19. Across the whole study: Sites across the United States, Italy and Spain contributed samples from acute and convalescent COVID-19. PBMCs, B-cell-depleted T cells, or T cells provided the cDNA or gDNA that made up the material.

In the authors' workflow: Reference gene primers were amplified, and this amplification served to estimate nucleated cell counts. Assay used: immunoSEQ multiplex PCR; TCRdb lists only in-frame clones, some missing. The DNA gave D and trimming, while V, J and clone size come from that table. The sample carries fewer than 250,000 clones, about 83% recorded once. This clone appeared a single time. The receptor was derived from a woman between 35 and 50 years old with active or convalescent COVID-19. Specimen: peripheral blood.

CDR3 coding DNA: TGTGCCAGCAGTTACCTCGCTACAGTTGAAGAGACCCAGTACTTC. It translates to CASSYLATVEETQYF. This sequence joins TRBV6-5 and TRBJ2-5; D gene uncertain. The germline V gene encodes CDR1 MNHEY and CDR2 SVGAGI. This CDR3 comprises 15 residues. V was cut by 2 bases and J by 3 bases, with 13 bases left in between.